The present TCR beta chain was sequenced within a study of blood T cell repertoires in COVID-19. On the study more broadly: Sources were T cells, B-cell-depleted T cells, or PBMCs; the material itself was cDNA or gDNA.

In the authors' workflow: Nucleated cell number was recorded as an estimate derived from reference gene primer amplification. Clones were read by immunoSEQ multiplex PCR, and TCRdb kept only the in-frame ones, dropping some. The V and J calls and clone size are taken from that table; D and trimming were inferred from the DNA. The table records around 270,000 clones, 84% of them present only once. V gave up 4 bases and J gave up 5 bases, with 17 bases separating them. Germline V gives CDR1 LNHDA, CDR2 SQIVND (reference sequence). The CDR3 contains 15 residues. The source of this sequence is a woman aged 40 to 50 who had recovered from COVID-19. The specimen sequenced was peripheral blood. J is TRBJ2-5 and V is TRBV19; tentatively, D is TRBD1 (6 bases). CDR3: CASSKGPGQGETQYF. The CDR3 DNA sequence: TGTGCCAGTAGTAAGGGTCCGGGGCAGGGGGAGACCCAGTACTTC.